A selection of T cell receptor beta chains follows, all from one sample in a study of radiotherapy plus CTLA-4 blockade in lung cancer. Here immunoSEQ multiplex PCR was the method, and the copy in TCRdb shows in-frame clones only, minus some. The data hold around 77,000 clones, with just under 75% observed a single time. Material: peripheral blood, obtained from a patient treated with radiotherapy plus ipilimumab. The receptors were sampled from a human donor with non-small cell lung cancer whose response to radiotherapy plus ipilimumab could not be evaluated. The CDR3 runs from the conserved cysteine through the conserved F or W. Fields, in order: CDR3 DNA, CDR3 protein, D gene, clone size, CDR3 length, J gene, V gene. D genes are given only for firm matches. Only some rows state a clone size, as once, few, many or a class for expanded clones.

cdr3_nt: TGTGCTAGTGGTCCGGGACAGGGGACGGACGAGCAGTACTTC
cdr3_aa: CASGPGQGTDEQYF
d_call: TRBD1
clone_size: NA
cdr3_length: 14
j_call: TRBJ2-7
v_call: TRBV12-5

cdr3_nt: TGTGCCAGCAGCCCGTCAGCGGAAGAGACCCAGTACTTC
cdr3_aa: CASSPSAEETQYF
d_call: NA
clone_size: NA
cdr3_length: 13
j_call: TRBJ2-5
v_call: TRBV4-2

cdr3_nt: TGTGCCAGCAGTTCACCGGACAGAGGTAACTACAATGAGCAGTTCTTC
cdr3_aa: CASSSPDRGNYNEQFF
d_call: NA
clone_size: few
cdr3_length: 16
j_call: TRBJ2-1
v_call: TRBV27

cdr3_nt: TGCGCCAGCAGCCAAGAGGAATTTGCAGGGACCTACGAGCAGTACTTC
cdr3_aa: CASSQEEFAGTYEQYF
d_call: NA
clone_size: NA
cdr3_length: 16
j_call: TRBJ2-7
v_call: TRBV4-1

cdr3_nt: TGCAGCGTTAGGACAGGGGGGAACACTGAAGCTTTCTTT
cdr3_aa: CSVRTGGNTEAFF
d_call: TRBD1
clone_size: NA
cdr3_length: 13
j_call: TRBJ1-1
v_call: TRBV29-1

cdr3_nt: TGTGCCAGCAGCCCGACTAGCGGGCACAATGAGCAGTTCTTC
cdr3_aa: CASSPTSGHNEQFF
d_call: TRBD2
clone_size: few
cdr3_length: 14
j_call: TRBJ2-1
v_call: TRBV6-6

cdr3_nt: TGCGCCAGCAGCTTAGGCCCAGGACAGTATAGCAATCAGCCCCAGCATTTT
cdr3_aa: CASSLGPGQYSNQPQHF
d_call: NA
clone_size: NA
cdr3_length: 17
j_call: TRBJ1-5
v_call: TRBV5-1

cdr3_nt: TGTGCCAGCAGTGAAGTAACCGGGGGGAACACCGGGGAGCTGTTTTTT
cdr3_aa: CASSEVTGGNTGELFF
d_call: NA
clone_size: NA
cdr3_length: 16
j_call: TRBJ2-2
v_call: TRBV2

cdr3_nt: TGCAGCGCTCGACAGGCCGGTGCAACTAATGAAAAACTGTTTTTT
cdr3_aa: CSARQAGATNEKLFF
d_call: NA
clone_size: once
cdr3_length: 15
j_call: TRBJ1-4
v_call: TRBV29-1

cdr3_nt: TGTGCCTGGAGTGCGACAGGGACCTATGGCTACACCTTC
cdr3_aa: CAWSATGTYGYTF
d_call: TRBD1
clone_size: NA
cdr3_length: 13
j_call: TRBJ1-2
v_call: TRBV30

cdr3_nt: TGTGCCAGCAGTTCAGACAGGGCGAGCAATCAGCCCCAGCATTTT
cdr3_aa: CASSSDRASNQPQHF
d_call: TRBD1
clone_size: NA
cdr3_length: 15
j_call: TRBJ1-5
v_call: TRBV27

cdr3_nt: TGTGCCTGGGAGGGGACAGGCTCCCATTTGTCACCCCTCCACTTT
cdr3_aa: CAWEGTGSHLSPLHF
d_call: TRBD1
clone_size: NA
cdr3_length: 15
j_call: TRBJ1-6
v_call: TRBV30

cdr3_nt: TGCGCCAGCAGCCGCACAGGGGGCGTCTCCTATAATTCACCCCTCCACTTT
cdr3_aa: CASSRTGGVSYNSPLHF
d_call: TRBD1
clone_size: once
cdr3_length: 17
j_call: TRBJ1-6
v_call: TRBV4-3

cdr3_nt: TGCGCCAGCATCGCGACAGGGCTTTATGGCTACACCTTC
cdr3_aa: CASIATGLYGYTF
d_call: TRBD1
clone_size: NA
cdr3_length: 13
j_call: TRBJ1-2
v_call: TRBV10-1

cdr3_nt: TGTGCCAGCAGTGAGGGGAGGGGGGCCGCAAATGGCTACACCTTC
cdr3_aa: CASSEGRGAANGYTF
d_call: NA
clone_size: NA
cdr3_length: 15
j_call: TRBJ1-2
v_call: TRBV6-1

cdr3_nt: TGTGCCAGCAGTCTATGGGACAGGGGGCCTTGGAATGAGCAGTTCTTC
cdr3_aa: CASSLWDRGPWNEQFF
d_call: TRBD1
clone_size: NA
cdr3_length: 16
j_call: TRBJ2-1
v_call: TRBV28

cdr3_nt: TGTGCCAGCAGCTTGCCCACGGGACTAGCGGGACTAACAGATACGCAGTATTTT
cdr3_aa: CASSLPTGLAGLTDTQYF
d_call: TRBD2
clone_size: NA
cdr3_length: 18
j_call: TRBJ2-3
v_call: TRBV5-4

cdr3_nt: TGCGCCAGCAGCTTGGACTCGTACAATGAGCAGTTCTTC
cdr3_aa: CASSLDSYNEQFF
d_call: NA
clone_size: NA
cdr3_length: 13
j_call: TRBJ2-1
v_call: TRBV5-1

cdr3_nt: TGTGCCAGCAGCTTGGGACAGGGGAAATACGAGCAGTACTTC
cdr3_aa: CASSLGQGKYEQYF
d_call: TRBD1
clone_size: NA
cdr3_length: 14
j_call: TRBJ2-7
v_call: TRBV5-6

cdr3_nt: TGTGCCAGCAGCGTTTTAACAGATACGCAGTATTTT
cdr3_aa: CASSVLTDTQYF
d_call: NA
clone_size: NA
cdr3_length: 12
j_call: TRBJ2-3
v_call: TRBV2

cdr3_nt: TGTGCCAGCAGTACCACCCTGACAGGGGACGGAAACACCATATATTTT
cdr3_aa: CASSTTLTGDGNTIYF
d_call: TRBD1
clone_size: few
cdr3_length: 16
j_call: TRBJ1-3
v_call: TRBV27

cdr3_nt: TGTGCCAGTAGTTGGACAGGGGGCTACGAGCAGTACTTC
cdr3_aa: CASSWTGGYEQYF
d_call: TRBD1
clone_size: NA
cdr3_length: 13
j_call: TRBJ2-7
v_call: TRBV19

cdr3_nt: TGTGCCAGCGGGGGACAGGAGAGGGGTTTCTATGGCTACACCTTC
cdr3_aa: CASGGQERGFYGYTF
d_call: TRBD1
clone_size: NA
cdr3_length: 15
j_call: TRBJ1-2
v_call: TRBV6-5

cdr3_nt: TGTGCCAGCAGCCGCCCCCAGGGCTACACCTTC
cdr3_aa: CASSRPQGYTF
d_call: NA
clone_size: NA
cdr3_length: 11
j_call: TRBJ1-2
v_call: TRBV5-4

cdr3_nt: TGTGCCAGCATTAAGACTAGCGGGAGATCGGATACGCAGTATTTT
cdr3_aa: CASIKTSGRSDTQYF
d_call: TRBD2
clone_size: NA
cdr3_length: 15
j_call: TRBJ2-3
v_call: TRBV6-1

cdr3_nt: TGTGCCAGCAGCCCAGGGACAAGAGTCAATCAGCCCCAGCATTTT
cdr3_aa: CASSPGTRVNQPQHF
d_call: NA
clone_size: NA
cdr3_length: 15
j_call: TRBJ1-5
v_call: TRBV6-4

cdr3_nt: TGTGCCAGCAGCTTAGGAGGTGGCGGGGGTAACACCGGGGAGCTGTTTTTT
cdr3_aa: CASSLGGGGGNTGELFF
d_call: TRBD2
clone_size: few
cdr3_length: 17
j_call: TRBJ2-2
v_call: TRBV7-6

cdr3_nt: TGTGCCAGCAGCTTCCAGGGCGGAGAGACCCAGTACTTC
cdr3_aa: CASSFQGGETQYF
d_call: NA
clone_size: NA
cdr3_length: 13
j_call: TRBJ2-5
v_call: TRBV5-6

cdr3_nt: TGTGCCATCAGTGAGTCGATTGCGCAGGCTGAAAAACTGTTTTTT
cdr3_aa: CAISESIAQAEKLFF
d_call: NA
clone_size: NA
cdr3_length: 15
j_call: TRBJ1-4
v_call: TRBV10-3

cdr3_nt: TGTGCCAGCAGTTCAAACACTGAAGCTTTCTTT
cdr3_aa: CASSSNTEAFF
d_call: NA
clone_size: many
cdr3_length: 11
j_call: TRBJ1-1
v_call: TRBV28

cdr3_nt: TGTGCCAGCAGTCCATACTCCAGCCGGGACAGGAACACTGAAGCTTTCTTT
cdr3_aa: CASSPYSSRDRNTEAFF
d_call: TRBD1
clone_size: NA
cdr3_length: 17
j_call: TRBJ1-1
v_call: TRBV28

cdr3_nt: TGTGCCAGCAGCTTGTGGGCGGGCAACGAGCAGTACTTC
cdr3_aa: CASSLWAGNEQYF
d_call: NA
clone_size: NA
cdr3_length: 13
j_call: TRBJ2-7
v_call: TRBV5-4

cdr3_nt: TGTGCCAGCAGTGCCGGGACAGGGCGCTACATGAACACTGAAGCTTTCTTT
cdr3_aa: CASSAGTGRYMNTEAFF
d_call: TRBD1
clone_size: NA
cdr3_length: 17
j_call: TRBJ1-1
v_call: TRBV6-1

cdr3_nt: TGTGCCAGCAGTGAAGGACCCCGGGGGACCCAGTACTTC
cdr3_aa: CASSEGPRGTQYF
d_call: NA
clone_size: NA
cdr3_length: 13
j_call: TRBJ2-5
v_call: TRBV2

cdr3_nt: TGTGCCAGCAGTTCCCTTGGGGAGAGCTCCTACGAGCAGTACTTC
cdr3_aa: CASSSLGESSYEQYF
d_call: NA
clone_size: few
cdr3_length: 15
j_call: TRBJ2-7
v_call: TRBV28

cdr3_nt: TGTGCCAGCAGTTTATGGGACAAGGGCTACGAGCAGTACTTC
cdr3_aa: CASSLWDKGYEQYF
d_call: NA
clone_size: once
cdr3_length: 14
j_call: TRBJ2-7
v_call: TRBV27

cdr3_nt: TGTGCCAGCTCACCTCAGGGGATGAACACTGAAGCTTTCTTT
cdr3_aa: CASSPQGMNTEAFF
d_call: NA
clone_size: NA
cdr3_length: 14
j_call: TRBJ1-1
v_call: TRBV18

cdr3_nt: TGCAGTGCGCCTAGTTTTGATGAGCAGTTCTTC
cdr3_aa: CSAPSFDEQFF
d_call: NA
clone_size: many
cdr3_length: 11
j_call: TRBJ2-1
v_call: TRBV20-1

cdr3_nt: TGTGCCAGCAGCCAATACAGGGAGGAGACCCAGTACTTC
cdr3_aa: CASSQYREETQYF
d_call: NA
clone_size: NA
cdr3_length: 13
j_call: TRBJ2-5
v_call: TRBV16

cdr3_nt: TGCAGCGTTGGCTGGGACAGGGAAGGCTACACCTTC
cdr3_aa: CSVGWDREGYTF
d_call: TRBD1
clone_size: NA
cdr3_length: 12
j_call: TRBJ1-2
v_call: TRBV29-1

cdr3_nt: TGTGCCTGGAGCGACACTAGCGGGAGTTCCCCCTGGGGTGATGAGCAGTTCTTC
cdr3_aa: CAWSDTSGSSPWGDEQFF
d_call: TRBD2
clone_size: NA
cdr3_length: 18
j_call: TRBJ2-1
v_call: TRBV30

cdr3_nt: TGTGCCAGCAGTGAGACAGGCCTTCATCAGCCCCAGCATTTT
cdr3_aa: CASSETGLHQPQHF
d_call: NA
clone_size: NA
cdr3_length: 14
j_call: TRBJ1-5
v_call: TRBV6-1

cdr3_nt: TGTGCCAGCAGTGTAGGGGCAGGGGCGGTAATGAACACTGAAGCTTTCTTT
cdr3_aa: CASSVGAGAVMNTEAFF
d_call: NA
clone_size: NA
cdr3_length: 17
j_call: TRBJ1-1
v_call: TRBV6-1

cdr3_nt: TGTGCCAGCAGCCCCGGGACAGCATCTAACTATGGCTACACCTTC
cdr3_aa: CASSPGTASNYGYTF
d_call: TRBD1
clone_size: NA
cdr3_length: 15
j_call: TRBJ1-2
v_call: TRBV7-9